This T cell receptor beta chain came from a study of graft-versus-host responses after intestinal transplantation. About the research overall: All recipients were given anti-thymocyte globulin induction, and tacrolimus and steroids were then administered for three to four years.

Study-level points and caveats: Within allografts, high graft-versus-host to host-versus-graft clonal ratios were seen among patients with graft-donor T cell macrochimerism. Researchers found GvH clones in recipient marrow, and some showed up first in ileum or blood. Early post-transplant HvG declines showed an association with peak circulating GvH clone levels.

This table comes from immunoSEQ multiplex PCR, and its TCRdb copy is limited to in-frame clones, with some not included. The sample holds under 25,000 clones, more than 75% seen once. V was pared by 0 bases and J by 5 bases, with 9 bases between. Germline values: CDR1 SGHTS, CDR2 YDEGEE. This CDR3 comprises 14 residues. Comments on this clone: As yet, its antigen is unknown.

The material sequenced was unstimulated CD8+ T cells sorted from spleen or lymph node cells, taken before transplant. This sequence was found in a human donor who was the organ donor for an intestinal transplant. The chain employs TRBV5-8 and TRBJ2-1; perhaps TRBD1 as D (6 bases). CDR3 sequence (DNA): TGTGCCAGCAGCTTGGGGGGGCTCAACAATGAGCAGTTCTTC. It codes for CASSLGGLNNEQFF. The whole variable domain, filled in from reference TRBV5-8 and TRBJ2-1, reads EAGVTQSPTHLIKTRGQQATLRCSPISGHTSVYWYQQALGLGLQFLLWYDEGEERNRGNFPPRFSGRQFPNYSSELNVNALELEDSALYLCASSLGGLNNEQFFGPGTRLTVL.